The 24 T cell receptor beta chains reported below all come from one sample, sequenced in a study of T cell responses to AZD1222 COVID-19 vaccine. Sequencing used immunoSEQ multiplex PCR; TCRdb keeps in-frame clones, though not all of them. The sample contains about 180,000 clones, roughly nine tenths of which appear only once. The sample was peripheral blood, taken on day 0 of AZD1222 vaccination. The receptors here all came from an adult in good health.

The J gene is TRBJ1-2, the V gene TRBV11-2, with D unclear. Germline V gives CDR1 SGHAT, CDR2 FQNNGV. Trimming took off 5 bases at V and 8 bases at J, with 15 bases between the two ends. The CDR3 extends over 13 amino acids. The CDR3 spells CASSPNLVEGYTF. DNA for the CDR3: TGTGCCAGCAGCCCCAATTTAGTGGAAGGCTACACCTTC. The full variable domain, completed using reference TRBV11-2 and TRBJ1-2, is EAGVAQSPRYKIIEKRQSVAFWCNPISGHATLYWYQQILGQGPKLLIQFQNNGVVDDSQLPKDRFSAERLKGVDSTLKIQPAKLEDSAVYLCASSPNLVEGYTFGSGTRLTVV.

This chain connects TRBV10-2 to TRBJ1-2; D remains unclear. Trimming shortened V by 4 bases and J by 4 bases, and 13 bases separated the two germline ends. Looked up from germline, CDR1 is WSHSY and CDR2 is SAAADI. The CDR3 runs to 14 residues. The CDR3 loop reads CASSAPAQFYGYTF. For the CDR3, the DNA is TGCGCCAGCAGTGCCCCGGCGCAGTTCTATGGCTACACCTTC.

V is TRBV6-2 or TRBV6-3 and J is TRBJ2-7; 8 positions agree with TRBD1. The V and J ends lost 2 bases and 0 bases, in that order; junction bases with no gene match: 3. Germline CDR1 and CDR2: MNHEY and SVGEGT. The CDR3 length is 15 residues. The CDR3 nucleotides are TGTGCCAGCAGTTACGGAACAGGGGGCTCCTACGAGCAGTACTTC. Amino acid sequence: CASSYGTGGSYEQYF.

This clone was detected only once. The chain combines TRBV9 with TRBJ2-4, with D uncertain. V was trimmed by 0 bases and J by 2 bases, leaving 6 bases between them. The germline gives CDR1 SGDLS, CDR2 YYNGEE. CDR3 length: 14 residues. The CDR3 protein is CASSVASSKNIQYF. CDR3 nucleotides: TGTGCCAGCAGCGTAGCAAGTTCCAAAAACATTCAGTACTTC. The full variable domain, completed using reference TRBV9 and TRBJ2-4, is DSGVTQTPKHLITATGQRVTLRCSPRSGDLSVYWYQQSLDQGLQFLIQYYNGEERAKGNILERFSAQQFPDLHSELNLSSLELGDSALYFCASSVASSKNIQYFGAGTRLSVL.

This chain uses TRBV6-2 or TRBV6-3 with TRBJ1-5; 7 bases are shared with TRBD1. The CDR3 has 18 amino acids. V lost 0 bases and J lost 9; bases outside the gene matches: 17. Germline assignment: CDR1 MNHEY and CDR2 SVGEGT. The CDR3 DNA reads as TGTGCCAGCAGTTACTCGGATTTGACAGGGCCTCTTGGAATGCCCCAGCATTTT. It codes for CASSYSDLTGPLGMPQHF.

The genes are TRBV28 and TRBJ1-1; D ambiguous. CDR1 MDHEN and CDR2 SYDVKM come from the germline V gene. The CDR3 is 13 amino acids. Deletions cut 6 bases from V and 0 bases from J, with 8 bases between. The CDR3 region has the DNA TGTGCCAGCAGAATCTCGGTGAACACTGAAGCTTTCTTT. Amino acids: CASRISVNTEAFF.

The chain combines TRBV10-3 with TRBJ1-6, with D uncertain. Germline V gives CDR1 ENHRY, CDR2 SYGVKD. CDR3 length: 16 residues. The V end was cut by 4 bases, the J end by 1 base, with 11 bases between. The CDR3 DNA reads TGTGCCATCAGTGTCGACCCGCCTTCCTATAATTCACCCCTCCACTTT. It translates to CAISVDPPSYNSPLHF.

The rearrangement uses TRBV19 and TRBJ2-7, with 9 positions matching TRBD1. In germline, CDR1 is LNHDA, CDR2 SQIVND (reference sequence). J lost 5 bases, V lost 5 bases, and 10 bases had no gene match. The CDR3 runs to 15 residues. CDR3 residues: CASSSLRQGGNEQYF. The CDR3 bases are TGTGCCAGTAGTTCTCTCCGACAGGGGGGGAACGAGCAGTACTTC.

This clone was observed a single time. V and J are TRBV9 and TRBJ1-3, with TRBD1 as a possible D gene (5 bases). The V gene lost 0 bases and the J gene lost 0 bases, with 13 bases spanning the gap. The CDR3 totals 17 residues. Germline V lookup: CDR1 SGDLS, CDR2 YYNGEE. CDR3 amino acids: CASSVVPTANSGNTIYF. The CDR3 DNA sequence: TGTGCCAGCAGCGTAGTACCGACAGCAAACTCTGGAAACACCATATATTTT.

This chain connects TRBV2 to TRBJ1-1; tentatively, D is TRBD1 (5 bases). This CDR3 region has 14 residues. The V end lost 5 bases, the J end lost 1 base, and 11 bases lay between the germline ends. The V gene's germline CDR1 is SNHLY and CDR2 FYNNEI. The CDR3 loop reads CASSHDTGNTEAFF. CDR3 DNA: TGTGCCAGCAGTCACGATACAGGGAACACTGAAGCTTTCTTT.

Notes on this clone: This may stem from a read error, because a much larger clone lies one nucleotide away. The chain employs TRBV28 and TRBJ1-2; D is ambiguous. The ends were cut back, 5 bases at V and 1 base at J, with 2 bases in the middle. Germline CDR1 MDHEN, CDR2 SYDVKM. This CDR3 spans 11 amino acids. CDR3 DNA sequence: TGTGCCAGCAGTAATAACTATGGCTACACCTTC. This translates into CASSNNYGYTF.

The chain carries TRBV6-2 or TRBV6-3 and TRBJ1-5; D possibly corresponds to TRBD1 (5 bases). Germline values: CDR1 MNHEY, CDR2 SVGEGT. V gave up 2 bases and J gave up 5 bases, with 13 bases separating them. The CDR3 is made up of 15 amino acids. This chain's CDR3 is CASSYSSVGDQPQHF. The DNA for the CDR3 is TGTGCCAGCAGTTACAGCAGTGTGGGGGATCAGCCCCAGCATTTT.

The V and J genes are TRBV4-3 and TRBJ1-1, with 8 bases identical to TRBD1. The germline V gene encodes CDR1 LGHNA and CDR2 YSLEER. V lost 0 bases and J lost 0; bases outside the gene matches: 9. The CDR3 is 18 amino acids. DNA for the CDR3: TGCGCCAGCAGCCAAGAGAGACAGGGGTATAGCATGAACACTGAAGCTTTCTTT. It encodes CASSQERQGYSMNTEAFF.

V and J are TRBV28 and TRBJ1-5; D call uncertain. CDR3 length equals 12 residues. Deletions cut 10 bases from V and 2 bases from J, with 9 bases between. Germline assignment: CDR1 MDHEN and CDR2 SYDVKM. The CDR3 region is CAIDTGNQPQHF. CDR3 sequence (DNA): TGTGCCATCGACACGGGCAATCAGCCCCAGCATTTT.

The chain combines TRBV21-1 with TRBJ2-7; TRBD1 is taken as the D call from the table, unchecked against the DNA. TRBV21-1 is recorded as a pseudogene. The CDR3 has 14 amino acids. The CDR3 sequence is CASSPQGIENEQYF. DNA of the CDR3: TGTGCCAGCAGCCCCCAGGGGATAGAAAACGAGCAGTACTTC.

The rearrangement joins TRBV5-1 to TRBJ1-1; 7 bases fit TRBD1. CDR1 and CDR2 from the germline V gene are SGHRS and YFSETQ. The CDR3 covers 13 residues. V lost 5 bases and J lost 0; bases outside the gene matches: 1. For the CDR3, the DNA is TGCGCCAGCAGACAGGGGTTGAACACTGAAGCTTTCTTT. Translation: CASRQGLNTEAFF.

The J gene is TRBJ1-6, the V gene TRBV27; 7 bases match TRBD1. Trimming cost V 2 bases and J 5 bases; bases outside gene matches: 12. In germline, CDR1 is MNHEY, CDR2 SMNVEV (reference sequence). The CDR3 covers 18 residues. The CDR3: CASSLLPSYRGNNSPLHF. Here the CDR3 DNA reads TGTGCCAGCAGTTTACTTCCCTCGTACAGGGGAAATAATTCACCCCTCCACTTT.

CDR3 loop: CASSSRDSTNYGYTF. As DNA, the CDR3 is TGTGCCAGCAGCTCCCGGGACAGTACTAACTATGGCTACACCTTC. V usage is TRBV7-8 and J usage is TRBJ1-2; 7 bases line up with TRBD1. The CDR3 contains 15 residues. J was trimmed by 0 bases and V by 4 bases; bases with no gene match: 5. Germline V CDR1 and CDR2: SGHVS, FQNEAQ. The full variable domain, completed using reference TRBV7-8 and TRBJ1-2, is GAGVSQSPRYKVAKRGQDVALRCDPISGHVSLFWYQQALGQGPEFLTYFQNEAQLDKSGLPSDRFFAERPEGSVSTLKIQRTQQEDSAVYLCASSSRDSTNYGYTFGSGTRLTVV.

This rearrangement joins TRBV6-1 to TRBJ1-2; TRBD1 matches at 12 bases. Germline-derived CDR1 and CDR2 are MNHNS and SASEGT. V gave up 2 bases and J gave up 6 bases; unmatched junction bases: 4. The CDR3 has 15 residues. Here the CDR3 reads CASSERDRGRNGYTF. In nucleotides, the CDR3 is TGTGCCAGCAGTGAAAGGGACAGGGGGCGGAATGGCTACACCTTC.

The chain uses TRBV6-4 and TRBJ2-1; D is ambiguous. CDR1 MRHNA and CDR2 SNTAGT come from the germline V gene. Deletions cut 6 bases from V and 0 bases from J, with 6 bases between. The length of the CDR3 is 13 residues. Here the CDR3 reads CASSESSYNEQFF. The CDR3 nucleotides read TGTGCCAGCAGCGAGAGCTCCTACAATGAGCAGTTCTTC.

The rearrangement joins TRBV28 to TRBJ2-1; D call uncertain. Trimming cost V 2 bases and J 15 bases, with 11 bases left between them. The length of the CDR3 is 11 residues. Germline lookup yields CDR1 MDHEN and CDR2 SYDVKM. DNA of the CDR3: TGTGCCAGCAGTTTAACTCGGGCGCGGTTCTTC. Protein: CASSLTRARFF.

This chain uses TRBV3-1 (or the pseudogene TRBV3-2) with TRBJ2-3; D ambiguous. V was trimmed by 1 base and J by 4 bases, leaving 12 bases between them. The CDR3 extends over 15 amino acids. CDR1 and CDR2 (germline): LGHDT, YNNKEL (reference sequence). CDR3 nucleotides: TGTGCCAGCAGCCAAGGACCTGCGCACGCAGATACGCAGTATTTT. Its protein product is CASSQGPAHADTQYF.

Details on this clone: At the DNA level, this CDR3 is encoded by other sequences in the same sample as well. In DNA form, the CDR3 reads TGTGCCAGCAGGGGTACAGTTAAAGAGACCCAGTACTTC. Translation gives CASRGTVKETQYF. The chain is built from TRBV28 and TRBJ2-5; D not resolved. The V and J ends lost 6 bases and 3 bases respectively, with 11 bases between them. Germline assignment: CDR1 MDHEN and CDR2 SYDVKM. CDR3 length: 13 residues.

This clone came up once. This chain connects TRBV30 to TRBJ2-1; D tentatively fits TRBD1 or TRBD2 (5 bases each). The CDR3 sequence is 14 residues long. Trimming took 0 bases from V and 9 from J, leaving 15 bases between them. Germline V gene data show CDR1 as GTSNPN and CDR2 as SVGIG (reference sequence). The CDR3: CAWSVNSPRGEQFF. The DNA for the CDR3 is TGTGCCTGGAGTGTAAACTCCCCGAGGGGTGAGCAGTTCTTC.